The 26 T cell receptor beta chains in this list originate from one sample, sequenced in a study of T cell responses to AZD1222 COVID-19 vaccine. Generated by immunoSEQ multiplex PCR, the TCRdb table keeps only in-frame clones and is missing some. The table shows about 140,000 clones, with approximately 90% occurring only once. Sequencing was performed on peripheral blood, taken on day 0 of AZD1222 vaccination. Source of these receptors: an adult in good health.

CDR3 residues: CATSDPTSGRDEYNEQFF. For the CDR3, the DNA is TGTGCCACCAGTGACCCGACTAGCGGGAGAGACGAGTACAATGAGCAGTTCTTC. The chain joins TRBV24-1 to TRBJ2-1; 12 bases fit TRBD2. The V and J ends lost 4 bases and 4 bases, in that order; junction bases with no gene match: 10. Per germline, CDR1 KGHDR and CDR2 SFDVKD. The CDR3 extends over 18 amino acids.

V gene TRBV28 combines with J gene TRBJ2-7; 9 bases agree with TRBD2. V lost 4 bases and J lost 1; bases outside the gene matches: 2. Germline loops: CDR1 MDHEN, CDR2 SYDVKM. The CDR3 contains 14 residues. The CDR3 here is CASSSSGRSYEQYF. CDR3 nucleotide sequence: TGTGCCAGCAGTTCCAGCGGGAGGTCCTACGAGCAGTACTTC.

The chain links TRBV6-2 or TRBV6-3 to TRBJ2-7; D unclear. The CDR3 extends over 13 amino acids. V was shortened by 6 bases and J by 0 bases, with 9 bases between the two germline ends. CDR1 and CDR2 (germline): MNHEY, SVGEGT. CDR3 coding DNA: TGTGCCAGCAGCCGACATTTCTCCTACGAGCAGTACTTC. It encodes CASSRHFSYEQYF.

The chain combines TRBV7-3 with TRBJ2-1; no reliable D call. The CDR3 consists of 15 residues. Germline-derived CDR1 and CDR2 are SGHTA and FQGTGA. V lost 5 bases and J lost 5, with 16 bases in between. The CDR3 nucleotides are TGTGCCAGCAGCCGCTCGGCATTCCCCAACAATGAGCAGTTCTTC. Amino acid sequence: CASSRSAFPNNEQFF.

This clone was seen only a few times. The chain combines TRBV25-1 with TRBJ2-3; D not resolved. Trimming took 4 bases from V and 0 from J, leaving 2 bases between them. The V gene's germline CDR1 is MGHDK and CDR2 SYGVNS. There are 12 residues in the CDR3. CDR3 DNA sequence: TGTGCCAGCAGTGTAAGCACAGATACGCAGTATTTT. This translates into CASSVSTDTQYF. Drawing the rest from reference TRBV25-1 and TRBJ2-3, the complete variable domain is EADIYQTPRYLVIGTGKKITLECSQTMGHDKMYWYQQDPGMELHLIHYSYGVNSTEKGDLSSESTVSRIRTEHFPLTLESARPSHTSQYLCASSVSTDTQYFGPGTRLTVL.

V usage is TRBV29-1 and J usage is TRBJ1-1; 7 positions agree with TRBD1. The CDR3 consists of 11 residues. Germline assignment: CDR1 SQVTM and CDR2 ANQGSEA. J lost 4 bases, V lost 6 bases, and 2 bases had no gene match. The CDR3 spells CSVTGFTEAFF. The CDR3 nucleotides read TGCAGCGTGACAGGGTTCACTGAAGCTTTCTTT. The full variable domain, its missing parts supplied by reference TRBV29-1 and TRBJ1-1, is SAVISQKPSRDICQRGTSLTIQCQVDSQVTMMFWYRQQPGQSLTLIATANQGSEATYESGFVIDKFPISRPNLTFSTLTVSNMSPEDSSIYLCSVTGFTEAFFGQGTRLTVV.

This chain connects TRBV7-8 to TRBJ2-2; 8 bases are shared with TRBD1. There are 15 residues in the CDR3. V shed 5 bases, J shed 6 bases, and the junction held 8 bases outside the gene matches. Germline CDR1 reads SGHVS; CDR2 reads FQNEAQ. The CDR3 here is CASSVRQGRPGELFF. The DNA of the CDR3 is TGTGCCAGCAGCGTTCGACAGGGGCGACCCGGGGAGCTGTTTTTT.

CDR3 protein: CASSYDGSNTGELFF. The CDR3, as DNA: TGTGCCAGTAGCTACGACGGATCGAACACCGGGGAGCTGTTTTTT. The chain employs TRBV19 and TRBJ2-2; D is ambiguous. Between the trimmed V and J ends, which lost 6 bases and 0 bases, there was a span of 11 bases. This CDR3 comprises 15 residues. Germline CDR1 reads LNHDA; CDR2 reads SQIVND (reference sequence).

The rearrangement links TRBV6-4 to TRBJ2-1; no reliable D call. The V and J ends lost 2 bases and 4 bases respectively, with 12 bases between them. Germline CDR1 MRHNA, CDR2 SNTAGT. This CDR3 has 15 amino acids. The CDR3 DNA reads as TGTGCCAGCAGTGACCGGACGGGCTCATACAATGAGCAGTTCTTC. Amino acids: CASSDRTGSYNEQFF.

This rearrangement joins TRBV30 to TRBJ2-2; 7 bases are shared with TRBD1. The germline V gene has CDR1 GTSNPN and CDR2 SVGIG (reference sequence). CDR3 length: 13 amino acids. Losses at the gene ends were 5 bases for V and 2 bases for J; bases not matched to a gene: 2. The CDR3 sequence: CAWGQANTGELFF. The CDR3 DNA reads as TGTGCCTGGGGACAGGCAAACACCGGGGAGCTGTTTTTT. The entire variable domain, with the rest obtained from reference TRBV30 and TRBJ2-2, is as follows: SQTIHQWPATLVQPVGSPLSLECTVEGTSNPNLYWYRQAAGRGLQLLFYSVGIGQISSEVPQNLSASRPQDRQFILSSKKLLLSDSGFYLCAWGQANTGELFFGEGSRLTVL.

The CDR3 nucleotides are TGTGCCAGCAGCTCGATTAACTACGAGCAGTACTTC. Amino acids: CASSSINYEQYF. The V gene is TRBV5-6, the J gene TRBJ2-7; D uncertain. The germline gives CDR1 SGHDT, CDR2 YYEEEE. CDR3 length: 12 amino acids. V was clipped by 3 bases and J by 3 bases, with 7 bases between them.

This chain links TRBV30 with TRBJ1-2, with D tentatively TRBD1 (6 bases). V lost 8 bases and J 6 bases, leaving 10 bases between the germline ends. The CDR3 length is 10 residues. Germline V gives CDR1 GTSNPN, CDR2 SVGIG (reference sequence). As DNA, the CDR3 is TGTGCCGGCAGGGGCCATGGCTACACCTTC. This sequence encodes CAGRGHGYTF.

The rearrangement joins TRBV7-2 to TRBJ1-4, with 8 bases lining up with TRBD1. Germline V gives CDR1 SGHTA, CDR2 FQGNSA. The junction had 1 base not matched to a gene; V was cut back by 1 base and J by 3 bases. This CDR3 has 15 amino acids. CDR3 DNA sequence: TGTGCCAGCAGCTTAGTACAGGGGGCTAATGAAAAACTGTTTTTT. Its translation is CASSLVQGANEKLFF.

The chain uses TRBV14 and TRBJ2-3; D gene uncertain. The length of the CDR3 is 15 residues. Germline lookup yields CDR1 SGHDN and CDR2 FVKESK. V was trimmed by 4 bases and J by 3 bases, leaving 14 bases between them. The CDR3 here is CASSRPGGITDTQYF. In DNA, the CDR3 is TGTGCCAGCAGCCGACCTGGCGGAATTACAGATACGCAGTATTTT.

The rearrangement joins TRBV18 to TRBJ1-2; tentative D call: TRBD1 (5 bases). This CDR3 has 14 residues. V was shortened by 6 bases and J by 4 bases, with 15 bases between the two germline ends. CDR1 and CDR2 from the germline V gene are KGHSH and LQKENI. The CDR3 spells CASSPEGQFYGYTF. The DNA for the CDR3 is TGTGCCAGCTCCCCCGAGGGGCAGTTCTATGGCTACACCTTC.

J is TRBJ1-4 and V is TRBV7-6; D is perhaps TRBD1 (5 bases). Germline V lookup: CDR1 SGHVS, CDR2 FNYEAQ. V was cut by 4 bases and J by 4 bases, with 16 bases left in between. CDR3 length: 16 residues. The DNA for the CDR3 is TGTGCCAGCAGCTCCGGGACGGCTTTGAGTAATGAAAAACTGTTTTTT. This encodes CASSSGTALSNEKLFF.

CDR3 sequence (DNA): TGTGCCAGCAGCTCCGGGACAGGGTCCATGGGCAATCAGCCCCAGCATTTT. It encodes CASSSGTGSMGNQPQHF. This sequence joins TRBV7-3 and TRBJ1-5, with TRBD1 matching 9 bases. Germline loops: CDR1 SGHTA, CDR2 FQGTGA. The ends lost 4 bases at V and 2 bases at J; junction bases unmatched: 9. This CDR3 has 17 residues.

CDR3 amino acids: CASNKVGEETQYF. The CDR3 DNA sequence: TGTGCCAGCAACAAGGTCGGAGAAGAGACCCAGTACTTC. The chain links TRBV7-9 to TRBJ2-5; D is ambiguous. The germline CDR1 and CDR2 sequences are SEHNR and FQNEAQ (reference sequence). CDR3 size: 13 residues. V was shortened by 7 bases and J by 3 bases, with 12 bases between the two germline ends.

This rearrangement joins TRBV6-5 to TRBJ2-3; D remains ambiguous. In germline, CDR1 is MNHEY, CDR2 SVGAGI. There are 15 residues in the CDR3. Trimming took off 4 bases at V and 2 bases at J, with 13 bases between the two ends. The CDR3 DNA reads TGTGCCAGCAGTTCTACCACAGACCCCACAGATACGCAGTATTTT. This gives the protein CASSSTTDPTDTQYF.

This chain links TRBV6-7 with TRBJ2-1, with unresolved D. TRBV6-7 is treated as an ORF (open reading frame) with a function not yet certain. The CDR3 loop spans 16 amino acids. V shed 9 bases and J shed 0 bases, with 18 bases lying between them. CDR3 bases: TGTGCCAGGGGATTGTGGAGCGAGCACTCCTACAATGAGCAGTTCTTC. This translates into CARGLWSEHSYNEQFF.

The rearrangement uses TRBV5-6 and TRBJ1-5; D may be TRBD1 (6 bases). Trimming cost V 5 bases and J 6 bases, with 15 bases left between them. The length of the CDR3 is 14 residues. The germline gives CDR1 SGHDT, CDR2 YYEEEE. CDR3 in DNA: TGTGCCAGCAGTTCCCAAGGGGGTTTTCAGCCCCAGCATTTT. It encodes CASSSQGGFQPQHF.

Only a few counts were recorded for this clone. The V call is TRBV6-2 or TRBV6-3, the J call TRBJ1-5; no definite D call. Germline V gene data show CDR1 as MNHEY and CDR2 as SVGEGT. Trimming pared 7 bases from V and 0 bases from J, leaving 19 bases between. CDR3 length equals 17 residues. The chain's CDR3 is CASTPAIGRTSNQPQHF. CDR3 in DNA: TGTGCCAGCACCCCCGCCATTGGCCGGACTAGCAATCAGCCCCAGCATTTT.

The chain combines TRBV28 with TRBJ1-1, with D tentatively TRBD1 (5 bases). In germline, CDR1 is MDHEN, CDR2 SYDVKM. The germline V and J ends were trimmed by 6 bases and 4 bases, with 18 bases remaining between them. The CDR3 extends over 15 amino acids. CDR3 in amino acids: CASRVWFLGGTEAFF. CDR3 nucleotide sequence: TGTGCCAGCAGAGTTTGGTTCTTGGGGGGCACTGAAGCTTTCTTT.

V and J are TRBV15 and TRBJ1-3; no firm D call. The CDR3 is made up of 15 amino acids. The V end was cut by 5 bases, the J end by 4 bases, with 15 bases between. The germline gives CDR1 LNHNV, CDR2 YYDKDF (reference sequence). This CDR3 is CATSPDTYHGNTIYF. CDR3 DNA sequence: TGTGCCACCAGCCCTGACACCTACCACGGAAACACCATATATTTT.

The CDR3 nucleotides are TGTGCCAGCAGCCAAGAAGAAATAGCTGGCCGGAGCCTAGCCAAAAACATTCAGTACTTC. Protein product: CASSQEEIAGRSLAKNIQYF. The genes are TRBV3-1 (or the pseudogene TRBV3-2) and TRBJ2-4; D is unresolved. Per the germline V gene, CDR1 is LGHDT and CDR2 is YNNKEL (reference sequence). Trimming stripped 0 bases from V and 0 bases from J, with 21 bases between. The CDR3 has 20 residues.

The chain joins TRBV21-1 to TRBJ2-4; the table's TRBD2 call for D was not verified on the DNA. TRBV21-1 is a known pseudogene. The CDR3 extends over 16 amino acids. The CDR3 region is CASFGLAGWSGAIQYF. The CDR3, as DNA: TGTGCCAGCTTCGGGCTAGCGGGGTGGTCGGGTGCCATTCAGTACTTC.